Shown below are 19 T cell receptor beta chains from a single sample sequenced in a study of T cells in narcolepsy. Here immunoSEQ multiplex PCR was the method, and the copy in TCRdb shows in-frame clones only, minus some. Of tens of thousands of clones listed, approximately 82% were seen once; the top ten hold 4% to 4.5%. The sample was memory (CD45RA-) CD4+ T cells from blood. Receptors originate from a human donor in good health.

V and J are TRBV15 and TRBJ2-1, with TRBD1 identical over 9 bases. The germline V gene has CDR1 LNHNV and CDR2 YYDKDF (reference sequence). The CDR3 has 15 residues. Unmatched junction bases numbered 3, after V lost 0 bases and J lost 6 bases. The chain's CDR3 is CATSRDTDRGNEQFF. The CDR3 DNA sequence: TGTGCCACCAGCAGAGATACGGACAGGGGCAATGAGCAGTTCTTC.

The DNA of the CDR3 is TGCGCCAGCAGCCCGGGGGTACTAGGCTACACCTTC. Amino acid sequence: CASSPGVLGYTF. The genes are TRBV5-1 and TRBJ1-2; tentatively, D is TRBD1 (5 bases). Germline CDR1 and CDR2: SGHRS and YFSETQ. V dropped 4 bases and J dropped 8 bases, with 12 bases sitting between them. There are 12 residues in the CDR3.

This clone was recorded a few times. The chain uses TRBV6-1 and TRBJ2-2; D is unclear. The CDR3 has 14 amino acids. CDR1 and CDR2 (germline): MNHNS, SASEGT. Deletions cut 5 bases from V and 6 bases from J, with 13 bases between. The DNA for the CDR3 is TGTGCCAGCAGTCCTCTTAATGGGCCCGGGGAGCTGTTTTTT. It yields the protein CASSPLNGPGELFF.

The rearrangement uses TRBV18 and TRBJ2-7; D is perhaps TRBD1 or TRBD2 (5 bases each). The ends were cut back, 7 bases at V and 7 bases at J, with 20 bases in the middle. Germline values: CDR1 KGHSH, CDR2 LQKENI. This CDR3 comprises 14 residues. The chain's CDR3 is CASLQSKGSGEQYF. CDR3 DNA sequence: TGTGCCAGCTTACAATCCAAGGGGTCGGGGGAGCAGTACTTC.

The chain has TRBV6-5 and TRBJ2-3; possible D gene TRBD2, 5 bases. V gave up 0 bases and J gave up 6 bases, with 13 bases separating them. Germline CDR1 MNHEY, CDR2 SVGAGI. This CDR3 has 15 residues. The CDR3 sequence is CASSYSIAGGDTQYF. CDR3 in DNA: TGTGCCAGCAGTTACTCAATAGCCGGCGGGGATACGCAGTATTTT.

The genes are TRBV10-3 and TRBJ2-7; possibly TRBD1 or TRBD2 for D (5 bases each). Trimming took off 10 bases at V and 4 bases at J, with 11 bases between the two ends. CDR3 length: 11 amino acids. Germline lookup yields CDR1 ENHRY and CDR2 SYGVKD. The CDR3 spells CATIGAYEQYF. In nucleotides, the CDR3 is TGTGCCACCATCGGGGCGTACGAGCAGTACTTC.

V gene TRBV19 combines with J gene TRBJ2-7; 8 positions match TRBD1. This CDR3 is built from 17 residues. Germline V lookup: CDR1 LNHDA, CDR2 SQIVND (reference sequence). Unmatched junction bases numbered 14, after V lost 1 base and J lost 6 bases. The chain's CDR3 is CASSIVGRTGFPPEQYF. The CDR3 DNA follows: TGTGCCAGTAGTATAGTCGGAAGGACAGGGTTTCCACCCGAGCAGTACTTC.

This clone was observed once. This sequence joins TRBV7-2 and TRBJ2-3, with 10 bases fitting TRBD1. Germline lookup yields CDR1 SGHTA and CDR2 FQGNSA. The CDR3 has 15 amino acids. After removal of 2 bases from V and 4 bases from J, the junction contained 3 bases not matched to a gene. The CDR3 bases are TGTGCCAGCAGCTTACAAGGACAGGGGGCAGATACGCAGTATTTT. Its translation: CASSLQGQGADTQYF.

The chain uses TRBV7-9 and TRBJ1-4; TRBD1 matches 8 bases. After removal of 3 bases from V and 7 bases from J, the junction contained 7 bases not matched to a gene. In germline, CDR1 is SEHNR, CDR2 FQNEAQ (reference sequence). The CDR3 has 15 amino acids. The CDR3 sequence is CASSLSGGAGEKLFF. DNA of the CDR3: TGTGCCAGCAGCTTGTCAGGGGGCGCCGGTGAAAAACTGTTTTTT. Full variable domain (remainder filled in from reference TRBV7-9 and TRBJ1-4): DTGVSQNPRHKITKRGQNVTFRCDPISEHNRLYWYRQTLGQGPEFLTYFQNEAQLEKSRLLSDRFSAERPKGSFSTLEIQRTEQGDSAMYLCASSLSGGAGEKLFFGSGTQLSVL.

This clone was seen a few times. The rearrangement uses TRBV2 and TRBJ1-1; D may be TRBD1 (6 bases). The CDR3 totals 14 residues. Per germline, CDR1 SNHLY and CDR2 FYNNEI. V lost 6 bases, J lost 4 bases, and 15 bases lay in between. CDR3: CASSRGGRGTEAFF. CDR3 sequence (DNA): TGTGCCAGCAGCCGTGGGGGCAGGGGCACTGAAGCTTTCTTT. The variable domain in full, completed from reference TRBV2 and TRBJ1-1, reads EPEVTQTPSHQVTQMGQEVILRCVPISNHLYFYWYRQILGQKVEFLVSFYNNEISEKSEIFDDQFSVERPDGSNFTLKIRSTKLEDSAMYFCASSRGGRGTEAFFGQGTRLTVV.

The chain has TRBV6-1 and TRBJ2-1; 12 bases align to TRBD2. The CDR3 is 14 residues long. Germline CDR1 is MNHNS and CDR2 is SASEGT. The J segment lost 6 bases and the V segment lost 10 bases, leaving 7 bases of the junction unmatched. The CDR3 loop is CATTTSGGPNEQFF. The CDR3 nucleotides are TGTGCCACCACGACTAGCGGGGGCCCCAATGAGCAGTTCTTC.

This clone was observed a few times. The chain carries TRBV5-6 and TRBJ2-3; 13 bases are shared with TRBD2. Germline CDR1 is SGHDT and CDR2 is YYEEEE. The CDR3 loop spans 18 amino acids. After removal of 1 base from V and 5 bases from J, the junction contained 10 bases not matched to a gene. CDR3 protein: CASSLLSGLAGEGDTQYF. Here the CDR3 DNA reads TGTGCCAGCAGCTTGCTCTCCGGACTAGCGGGGGAGGGAGATACGCAGTATTTT.

The V call is TRBV6-4, the J call TRBJ1-2; D not resolved. This CDR3 region has 11 residues. The germline V gene encodes CDR1 MRHNA and CDR2 SNTAGT. Trimming removed 2 bases from V and 5 bases from J, with 3 bases in between. DNA of the CDR3: TGTGCCAGCAGTGACCGGTATGGCTACACCTTC. Translating it yields CASSDRYGYTF.

V usage is TRBV6-5 and J usage is TRBJ1-3; the match to TRBD1 covers 9 bases. The CDR3 extends over 15 amino acids. With V trimmed by 5 bases and J by 3 bases, 5 bases remained unmatched. Germline V gene lookup returns CDR1 MNHEY and CDR2 SVGAGI. As DNA, the CDR3 is TGTGCCAGCAGTGTACAGGGGGCCCTTGGAAACACCATATATTTT. Its protein product is CASSVQGALGNTIYF.

The V call is TRBV5-8, the J call TRBJ1-1; D might be TRBD1 (6 bases). CDR1 and CDR2 (germline): SGHTS, YDEGEE. The germline V and J ends were trimmed by 0 bases and 4 bases, with 10 bases remaining between them. CDR3 length equals 14 residues. CDR3 amino acids: CASSLDWGRTEAFF. The CDR3 nucleotides read TGTGCCAGCAGCTTGGATTGGGGGCGCACTGAAGCTTTCTTT.

CDR3 nucleotides: TGCGCCAGCAGCTTGGTCAGGGGAGTGACAGATACGCAGTATTTT. Protein sequence: CASSLVRGVTDTQYF. This chain links TRBV5-1 with TRBJ2-3; possible D gene TRBD1, 6 bases. The length of the CDR3 is 15 residues. CDR1 SGHRS and CDR2 YFSETQ come from the germline V gene. V gave up 0 bases and J gave up 3 bases, with 11 bases separating them.

The CDR3 spells CASRPTIKNSPLHF. As DNA, the CDR3 is TGTGCCAGTAGACCGACAATTAAGAATTCACCCCTCCACTTT. V gene TRBV19 combines with J gene TRBJ1-6; D gene unclear. The CDR3 length is 14 residues. V lost 6 bases to trimming and J lost 7 bases, with 13 bases between them. Germline V lookup: CDR1 LNHDA, CDR2 SQIVND (reference sequence).

The chain employs TRBV4-1 and TRBJ1-2; D ambiguous. Germline V CDR1 and CDR2: MGHRA, YSYEKL. The germline V and J ends were trimmed by 0 bases and 8 bases, with 19 bases remaining between them. The CDR3 consists of 16 residues. The CDR3 DNA reads as TGCGCCAGCAGCCAAGAAGTTCAGCCCGGGCCGGGGGGCTACACCTTC. Its translation: CASSQEVQPGPGGYTF.

V and J are TRBV5-4 and TRBJ1-3; D is unclear. Trimming took 5 bases from V and 1 from J, leaving 13 bases between them. The CDR3 covers 15 residues. Germline loops: CDR1 SGHNT, CDR2 YYREEE (reference sequence). CDR3 DNA: TGTGCCAGCAGTCAGGACGGAAGATCTGGAAACACCATATATTTT. Residues: CASSQDGRSGNTIYF.